Presented here are 10 T cell receptor beta chains from one specimen sequenced in a study of metastatic and nonmetastatic thyroid tumors. Via MiXCR, TCRdb re-called the PCR reads. The table shows tens of thousands of clones, with about 12% occurring only once. The entire patient cohort was treatment-naive prior to thyroid surgery. Sequencing input: blood. The receptors here all came from a female donor with papillary thyroid cancer or a benign thyroid nodule (not recorded which). Some clones in this sample may be carry-over from other donors' samples.

This clone was detected ten times or more. The CDR3 nucleotides read TGTGCCAGCAGTCAGTCGGGACTATTAGATACGCAGTATTTT. Residues: CASSQSGLLDTQYF. V usage is TRBV6-1 and J usage is TRBJ2-3, with TRBD2 matching over 7 bases. Germline CDR1 MNHNS, CDR2 SASEGT. Trimming took 5 bases from V and 5 from J; bases not matched to a gene: 7. The CDR3 runs to 14 residues.

This clone was observed many times. The CDR3 region is CSARVWAYNEQFF. DNA of the CDR3: TGCAGTGCTAGAGTTTGGGCCTACAATGAGCAGTTCTTC. The chain employs TRBV20-1 and TRBJ2-1; D ambiguous. Looked up from germline, CDR1 is DFQATT and CDR2 is SNEGSKA (reference sequence). This CDR3 is built from 13 residues. Trimming took 1 base from V and 2 from J, leaving 6 bases between them.

This clone was seen repeatedly, ten times or more. V and J are TRBV19 and TRBJ1-4, with 9 bases aligning to TRBD1. V was clipped by 4 bases and J by 5 bases; unmatched bases: 5. CDR1 is LNHDA, CDR2 SQIVND, per germline (reference sequence). The CDR3 runs 15 residues. The CDR3 region has the DNA TGTGCCAGTAGTACGGACAGGGGCACGAATGAAAAACTGTTTTTT. Translation gives CASSTDRGTNEKLFF. Based on the CDR3 plus reference TRBV19 and TRBJ1-4, the full variable domain is DGGITQSPKYLFRKEGQNVTLSCEQNLNHDAMYWYRQDPGQGLRLIYYSQIVNDFQKGDIAEGYSVSREKKESFPLTVTSAQKNPTAFYLCASSTDRGTNEKLFFGSGTQLSVL.

The chain has TRBV19 and TRBJ2-5; TRBD2 agrees at 7 bases. Germline V gene data show CDR1 as LNHDA and CDR2 as SQIVND (reference sequence). Trimming cost V 5 bases and J 8 bases; bases outside gene matches: 14. The CDR3 contains 15 residues. For the CDR3, the DNA is TGTGCCAGTAGTCCCTCCGGGGGGAGGGAATATACCCAGTACTTC. Its translation is CASSPSGGREYTQYF.

This clone appeared a few times. CDR3 DNA: TGTGCCAGCAGTTTACATTTTCGGGGCACCTACGAGCAGTACTTC. Translation gives CASSLHFRGTYEQYF. This rearrangement joins TRBV12-3 or TRBV12-4 to TRBJ2-7; D could derive from TRBD1 or TRBD2 (5 bases each). The CDR3 covers 15 residues. V lost 2 bases and J lost 2, with 13 bases in between.

This clone was picked up many times. Other DNA sequences in this sample translate to the same CDR3. This chain connects TRBV5-6 to TRBJ1-4; D is ambiguous. Per germline, CDR1 SGHDT and CDR2 YYEEEE. Trimming cost V 2 bases and J 5 bases, with 13 bases left between them. This CDR3 has 15 residues. This CDR3 is CASSFRAGLNEKLFF. The CDR3 bases are TGTGCCAGCAGCTTCCGGGCAGGCCTAAATGAAAAACTGTTTTTT.

This clone was counted at least ten times. The chain combines TRBV7-9 with TRBJ2-3, with TRBD2 matching over 11 bases. Germline-derived CDR1 and CDR2 are SEHNR and FQNEAQ (reference sequence). The CDR3 has 16 amino acids. V lost 2 bases and J lost 5; bases outside the gene matches: 6. In DNA form, the CDR3 reads TGTGCCAGCAGCTTATTAACTAGCGGGAGACGAGATACGCAGTATTTT. Protein sequence: CASSLLTSGRRDTQYF.

This clone was counted many times. The gene calls are TRBV2 and TRBJ2-1; TRBD2 matches at 11 bases. This CDR3 has 15 residues. The V gene's germline CDR1 is SNHLY and CDR2 FYNNEI. The J segment lost 4 bases and the V segment lost 5 bases, leaving 4 bases of the junction unmatched. CDR3 DNA: TGTGCCAGCAGTCGGACTAGCGGGCTTTACAATGAGCAGTTCTTC. It encodes CASSRTSGLYNEQFF.

This clone was counted many times. The rearrangement joins TRBV11-1 to TRBJ2-6; weak D call: TRBD1 (6 bases). The CDR3 length is 17 residues. Germline V gene data show CDR1 as SGHAT and CDR2 as FQDESV (reference sequence). The V and J ends lost 3 bases and 2 bases respectively, with 14 bases between them. This CDR3 is CASSLTIQGAGANVLTF. DNA for the CDR3: TGTGCCAGCAGCTTGACAATACAGGGCGCTGGGGCCAACGTCCTGACTTTC.

In this sample, this clone turned up many times. V usage is TRBV28 and J usage is TRBJ2-1; perhaps D is TRBD1 or TRBD2 (5 bases each). Between the trimmed V and J ends, which lost 3 bases and 9 bases, there was a span of 12 bases. The germline gives CDR1 MDHEN, CDR2 SYDVKM. The CDR3 consists of 13 residues. The DNA of the CDR3 is TGTGCCAGCAGTTTGGGGCCTCGGGGTGAGCAGTTCTTC. Translation: CASSLGPRGEQFF.